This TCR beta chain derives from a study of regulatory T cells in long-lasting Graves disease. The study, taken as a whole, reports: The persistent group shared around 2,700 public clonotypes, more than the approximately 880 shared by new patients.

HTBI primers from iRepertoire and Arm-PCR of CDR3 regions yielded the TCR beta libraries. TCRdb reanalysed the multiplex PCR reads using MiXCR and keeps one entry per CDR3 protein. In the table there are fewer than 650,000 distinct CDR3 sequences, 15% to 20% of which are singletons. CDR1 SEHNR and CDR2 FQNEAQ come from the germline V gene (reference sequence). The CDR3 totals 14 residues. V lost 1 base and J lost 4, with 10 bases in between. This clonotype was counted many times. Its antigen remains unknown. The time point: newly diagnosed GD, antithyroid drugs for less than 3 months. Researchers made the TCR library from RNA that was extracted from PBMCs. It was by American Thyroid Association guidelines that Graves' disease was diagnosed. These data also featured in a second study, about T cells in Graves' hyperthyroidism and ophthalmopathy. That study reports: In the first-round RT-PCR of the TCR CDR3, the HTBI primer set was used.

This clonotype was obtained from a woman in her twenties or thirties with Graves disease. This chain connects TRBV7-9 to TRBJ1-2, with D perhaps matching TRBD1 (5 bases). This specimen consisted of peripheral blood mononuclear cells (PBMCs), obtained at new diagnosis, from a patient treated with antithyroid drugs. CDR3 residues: CASSLVGVLYGYTF. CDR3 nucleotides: TGTGCCAGCAGCTTAGTGGGGGTGCTCTATGGCTACACCTTC. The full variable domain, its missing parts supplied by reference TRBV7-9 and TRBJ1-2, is DTGVSQNPRHKITKRGQNVTFRCDPISEHNRLYWYRQTLGQGPEFLTYFQNEAQLEKSRLLSDRFSAERPKGSFSTLEIQRTEQGDSAMYLCASSLVGVLYGYTFGSGTRLTVV.